The 28 T cell receptor beta chains listed next were all sequenced from one sample in a study of shared clonotypes between healthy human individuals. Some clones are missing from TCRdb's copy, which holds only in-frame ones; the method was immunoSEQ multiplex PCR. The data contain some 2 million clones, 90% to 95% of them singletons. Sequenced input: naive CD4+ T cells sorted from blood. Noted subset: CD45RA+ positively selected. The source is a man between 18 and 35 years old in good health.

Here the CDR3 DNA reads TGCGCCAGCAGCCCCACGGGACTAGCGGGAGCAGTTGAGCAGTTCTTC. Translation gives CASSPTGLAGAVEQFF. This rearrangement joins TRBV5-1 to TRBJ2-1; 14 bases line up with TRBD2. V lost 4 bases to trimming and J lost 9 bases; unmatched junction nucleotides: 9. Germline V gene lookup returns CDR1 SGHRS and CDR2 YFSETQ. There are 16 residues in the CDR3.

The chain recombines TRBV6-6 with TRBJ2-2, with TRBD1 matching 8 bases. Germline lookup yields CDR1 MNHNY and CDR2 SVGAGI (reference sequence). The CDR3 loop spans 16 amino acids. V lost 6 bases and J lost 1; bases outside the gene matches: 7. In DNA form, the CDR3 reads TGTGCCAGCAGCCCACCCGGGACAGGGAACACCGGGGAGCTGTTTTTT. It is translated as CASSPPGTGNTGELFF.

With regard to this clone: Other DNA sequences in this sample translate to the same CDR3. The chain couples TRBV10-3 to TRBJ2-2, with TRBD2 matching 7 bases. The CDR3 is made up of 15 amino acids. V was pared by 8 bases and J by 0 bases, with 6 bases of the junction left unmatched. Germline V lookup: CDR1 ENHRY, CDR2 SYGVKD. The CDR3 DNA sequence: TGTGCCATCGGGGGTCTAGCGGCGAACACCGGGGAGCTGTTTTTT. It yields the protein CAIGGLAANTGELFF.

The rearrangement links TRBV7-2 to TRBJ2-7; perhaps TRBD2 as D (6 bases). Germline CDR1 SGHTA, CDR2 FQGNSA. CDR3 length equals 16 residues. Trimming left V 2 bases short and J 7 bases short, with 21 bases between. In DNA form, the CDR3 reads TGTGCCAGCAGCTTACCAGACCCTGGGAGGTTGCGGGAGCAGTACTTC. Amino acid sequence: CASSLPDPGRLREQYF.

The J gene is TRBJ2-1, the V gene TRBV18; 13 nucleotides line up with TRBD2. Germline CDR1 and CDR2: KGHSH and LQKENI. The CDR3 sequence is 17 residues long. V was pared by 1 base and J by 5 bases, with 5 bases of the junction left unmatched. The CDR3 DNA reads as TGTGCCAGCTCACCACTTACGGGACTAGCGGGAAACAATGAGCAGTTCTTC. This gives the protein CASSPLTGLAGNNEQFF.

In DNA, the CDR3 is TGTGCCAGCAGTGATTGGCCGGGGAGATCTGAAGCTTTCTTT. Its protein is CASSDWPGRSEAFF. The rearrangement uses TRBV6-1 and TRBJ1-1; no reliable D call. V shed 3 bases and J shed 6 bases, with 14 bases lying between them. The CDR3 contains 14 residues. Germline CDR1 is MNHNS and CDR2 is SASEGT.

The gene calls are TRBV10-1 and TRBJ2-2; 9 bases map to TRBD1. V was clipped by 2 bases and J by 7 bases; unmatched bases: 2. Germline V CDR1 and CDR2: WNHNN, SYGVQD (reference sequence). The CDR3 loop spans 14 amino acids. The CDR3 sequence is CASSEGQGIGELFF. The CDR3 coding sequence is TGCGCCAGCAGTGAGGGACAGGGGATCGGGGAGCTGTTTTTT.

This sequence joins TRBV6-5 and TRBJ1-2; D perhaps matches TRBD1 (5 bases). Trimming took off 0 bases at V and 5 bases at J, with 7 bases between the two ends. CDR1 MNHEY and CDR2 SVGAGI come from the germline V gene. The CDR3 has 13 amino acids. This CDR3 reads CASSYSRQYGYTF. CDR3 nucleotide sequence: TGTGCCAGCAGTTACTCGAGACAGTATGGCTACACCTTC.

J is TRBJ2-3 and V is TRBV10-2; D not certain. Trimming took 6 bases from V and 0 from J, leaving 7 bases between them. CDR3 length equals 13 residues. Per the germline V gene, CDR1 is WSHSY and CDR2 is SAAADI. This CDR3 is CASRSDSTDTQYF. The CDR3 DNA follows: TGCGCCAGCAGAAGCGACAGCACAGATACGCAGTATTTT.

The CDR3 nucleotides read TGTGCCTGGCAGGGGTTCGGGACAGGGTCCTACGAGCAGTACTTC. Protein: CAWQGFGTGSYEQYF. The V gene is TRBV30, the J gene TRBJ2-7; 9 bases line up with TRBD1. V shed 5 bases, J shed 1 base, and the junction held 9 bases outside the gene matches. Germline-derived CDR1 and CDR2 are GTSNPN and SVGIG (reference sequence). The CDR3 consists of 15 residues. Together with reference TRBV30 and TRBJ2-7, the CDR3 gives the full variable domain: SQTIHQWPATLVQPVGSPLSLECTVEGTSNPNLYWYRQAAGRGLQLLFYSVGIGQISSEVPQNLSASRPQDRQFILSSKKLLLSDSGFYLCAWQGFGTGSYEQYFGPGTRLTVT.

As to this clone: The same CDR3 also results from other DNA sequences found in this sample. The V gene is TRBV10-3, the J gene TRBJ2-2; 8 positions agree with TRBD2. The V segment lost 7 bases and the J segment 2 bases; nucleotides outside the gene matches: 3. The CDR3 totals 14 residues. Germline CDR1 ENHRY, CDR2 SYGVKD. For the CDR3, the DNA is TGTGCCATCACGGCGGGGGGTAACACCGGGGAGCTGTTTTTT. Residues: CAITAGGNTGELFF.

The V gene is TRBV27, the J gene TRBJ1-6; possible D gene TRBD1, 5 bases. Trimming removed 6 bases from V and 0 bases from J, with 12 bases in between. The CDR3 spans 16 residues. Germline V CDR1 and CDR2: MNHEY, SMNVEV (reference sequence). The CDR3 reads CASRGDWGSYNSPLHF. The CDR3 DNA reads TGTGCCAGCAGGGGGGATTGGGGCTCCTATAATTCACCCCTCCACTTT.

The chain couples TRBV6-6 to TRBJ1-5, with D unresolved. The CDR3 consists of 14 residues. V dropped 0 bases and J dropped 4 bases, with 7 bases sitting between them. CDR1 is MNHNY, CDR2 SVGAGI, per germline (reference sequence). As DNA, the CDR3 is TGTGCCAGCAGTTACTCGGGCCAGAATCAGCCCCAGCATTTT. Amino acid sequence: CASSYSGQNQPQHF.

This chain connects TRBV29-1 to TRBJ2-7; D tentatively reads TRBD1 or TRBD2 (5 bases each). The V end lost 3 bases, the J end lost 3 bases, and 9 bases lay between the germline ends. Germline lookup yields CDR1 SQVTM and CDR2 ANQGSEA. This CDR3 has 12 residues. DNA for the CDR3: TGCAGCGTTGAGGGGGAGAGCTACGAGCAGTACTTC. This sequence encodes CSVEGESYEQYF.

The chain couples TRBV5-5 to TRBJ1-4, with a weak D call TRBD1 (5 bases). The V end lost 4 bases, the J end lost 5 bases, and 18 bases lay between the germline ends. The length of the CDR3 is 16 residues. Germline V lookup: CDR1 SGHKS, CDR2 YYEKEE (reference sequence). CDR3 protein: CASSLGVQAWNEKLFF. The CDR3 bases are TGTGCCAGCAGCCTGGGGGTCCAGGCGTGGAATGAAAAACTGTTTTTT. Drawing the rest from reference TRBV5-5 and TRBJ1-4, the complete variable domain is DAGVTQSPTHLIKTRGQQVTLRCSPISGHKSVSWYQQVLGQGPQFIFQYYEKEERGRGNFPDRFSARQFPNYSSELNVNALLLGDSALYLCASSLGVQAWNEKLFFGSGTQLSVL.

The chain combines TRBV6-4 with TRBJ2-2; D not certain. Germline V lookup: CDR1 MRHNA, CDR2 SNTAGT. The CDR3 has 12 residues. The ends were cut back, 6 bases at V and 7 bases at J, with 9 bases in the middle. CDR3 sequence: CASSPRDGELFF. CDR3 sequence (DNA): TGTGCCAGCAGCCCCCGTGACGGGGAGCTGTTTTTT.

This sequence joins TRBV7-9 and TRBJ2-2, with 9 bases aligning to TRBD2. Germline values: CDR1 SEHNR, CDR2 FQNEAQ (reference sequence). The CDR3 has 18 amino acids. V shed 0 bases and J 3 bases; nucleotides not matched to a gene: 8. The CDR3 is CASSLAFSGRSDTGELFF. CDR3 sequence (DNA): TGTGCCAGCAGCTTAGCGTTCAGCGGGAGGTCGGACACCGGGGAGCTGTTTTTT.

The chain combines TRBV9 with TRBJ2-5; the match to TRBD2 covers 10 bases. The CDR3 consists of 16 residues. Germline assignment: CDR1 SGDLS and CDR2 YYNGEE. V dropped 0 bases and J dropped 2; count of bases not matched to a gene: 4. DNA of the CDR3: TGTGCCAGCAGCGTAGCGCTAGCGGGAGAACAAGAGACCCAGTACTTC. This codes for CASSVALAGEQETQYF.

V is TRBV4-3 and J is TRBJ2-5, with D possibly being TRBD1 or TRBD2 (6 bases each). This CDR3 is 15 amino acids long. Germline V gene lookup returns CDR1 LGHNA and CDR2 YSLEER. Trimming pared 0 bases from V and 5 bases from J, leaving 13 bases between. Here the CDR3 DNA reads TGCGCCAGCAGCCAAGATTACGGGGGCGCGGAGACCCAGTACTTC. Translation gives CASSQDYGGAETQYF.

The chain joins TRBV18 to TRBJ1-2; D remains unclear. Germline loops: CDR1 KGHSH, CDR2 LQKENI. Deletions cut 3 bases from V and 7 bases from J, with 24 bases between. The CDR3 covers 17 residues. Written as DNA, the CDR3 is TGTGCCAGCTCACCGCCGGATGCGGTGGCCTCATTGCGTGGCTACACCTTC. Translating it yields CASSPPDAVASLRGYTF.

The chain uses TRBV28 and TRBJ2-3; no definite D call. This CDR3 has 13 amino acids. Germline V gene lookup returns CDR1 MDHEN and CDR2 SYDVKM. Trimming cost V 7 bases and J 2 bases, with 10 bases left between them. CDR3 nucleotides: TGTGCCAGCAAAGAGGCCCCCACAGATACGCAGTATTTT. This encodes CASKEAPTDTQYF.

The V and J genes are TRBV9 and TRBJ2-1; TRBD2 matches at 7 bases. There are 16 residues in the CDR3. V was pared by 0 bases and J by 6 bases, with 9 bases of the junction left unmatched. In germline, CDR1 is SGDLS, CDR2 YYNGEE. The CDR3: CASSVGGGLGPNEQFF. The CDR3 nucleotides read TGTGCCAGCAGCGTAGGTGGTGGACTAGGGCCCAATGAGCAGTTCTTC.

Here the CDR3 DNA reads TGTGCCTGGAGGAAGGGCGTGGTCGACGAGCAGTACTTC. Its protein is CAWRKGVVDEQYF. V usage is TRBV30 and J usage is TRBJ2-7; no definite D call. This CDR3 region has 13 residues. V was clipped by 3 bases and J by 5 bases, with 14 bases between them. The germline CDR1 and CDR2 sequences are GTSNPN and SVGIG (reference sequence).

The CDR3 here is CASRPQGPNEQFF. Here the CDR3 DNA reads TGTGCCAGCAGACCTCAGGGCCCCAATGAGCAGTTCTTC. The chain combines TRBV25-1 with TRBJ2-1, with a weak D call TRBD1 (5 bases). CDR3 length: 13 amino acids. Trimming cost V 6 bases and J 6 bases, with 12 bases left between them. Germline CDR1 and CDR2: MGHDK and SYGVNS. The variable domain in full, with the rest retrieved from reference TRBV25-1 and TRBJ2-1, is EADIYQTPRYLVIGTGKKITLECSQTMGHDKMYWYQQDPGMELHLIHYSYGVNSTEKGDLSSESTVSRIRTEHFPLTLESARPSHTSQYLCASRPQGPNEQFFGPGTRLTVL.

V and J are TRBV11-2 and TRBJ1-1, with 7 bases aligning to TRBD1. V dropped 1 base and J dropped 10; count of bases not matched to a gene: 9. The germline CDR1 and CDR2 sequences are SGHAT and FQNNGV. The CDR3 has 14 amino acids. CDR3 DNA: TGTGCCAGCAGCTTAGGACAGGGAGTCGCTTCAGCTTTCTTT. This codes for CASSLGQGVASAFF.

The rearrangement uses TRBV30 and TRBJ2-1, with 14 nucleotides matching TRBD2. Germline V gene lookup returns CDR1 GTSNPN and CDR2 SVGIG (reference sequence). Trimming took 1 base from V and 9 from J; bases not matched to a gene: 5. CDR3 length: 15 residues. The CDR3 loop is CAWSGLAGGPGEQFF. The CDR3, as DNA: TGTGCCTGGAGTGGACTAGCGGGAGGGCCCGGTGAGCAGTTCTTC. Together with reference TRBV30 and TRBJ2-1, the CDR3 gives the full variable domain: SQTIHQWPATLVQPVGSPLSLECTVEGTSNPNLYWYRQAAGRGLQLLFYSVGIGQISSEVPQNLSASRPQDRQFILSSKKLLLSDSGFYLCAWSGLAGGPGEQFFGPGTRLTVL.

Comment on this clone: The same CDR3 is also encoded by other DNA sequences in this sample. The chain couples TRBV21-1 to TRBJ2-7; TRBD2 was called by the table and not checked on the DNA. TRBV21-1 is an annotated pseudogene. The CDR3 is 12 residues long. CDR3: CASSKGIYEQYF. The DNA for the CDR3 is TGTGCCAGCAGCAAAGGTATATACGAGCAGTACTTC.

This clone was seen only once. The chain employs TRBV7-9 and TRBJ2-3; TRBD1 is a possible D gene (9 bases). The CDR3 sequence is 16 residues long. Germline V gene lookup returns CDR1 SEHNR and CDR2 FQNEAQ (reference sequence). Trimming left V 4 bases short and J 3 bases short, with 17 bases between. The CDR3 bases are TGTGCCAGCAGCTCACAGGGGGCGGGAGGAACAGATACGCAGTATTTT. Translated, it gives CASSSQGAGGTDTQYF.